Sequencing of this T cell receptor beta chain was carried out in a study of CD8 T cells in Susac syndrome. The CDR3 covers 15 residues. Looked up from germline, CDR1 is LGHDT and CDR2 is YNNKEL (reference sequence). Trimming took off 1 base at V and 2 bases at J, with 12 bases between the two ends. Sequencing of TCR beta drew on CD8+ and CD4+ T cells from blood. The controls were healthy donors who were matched for age and sex. The RNA input was about 0.45 to 1 ug, and it was reverse transcribed with random hexamers. Multiplex immunoSEQ PCR targeted 54 Vbeta and 13 Jbeta TCR beta segments. TCRdb re-analysed the immunoSEQ multiplex PCR reads in MiXCR, keeping a single row per CDR3 protein. Found here are 15,000 to 20,000 distinct CDR3 sequences, about 95% of them singletons; the top ten hold approximately 0.23%.

Source material: CD8+ T cells from PBMCs. The chain has TRBV3-1 and TRBJ2-7; D is tentatively TRBD1 or TRBD2 (6 bases each). The sequence came from a human donor in good health. The CDR3 sequence is CASSQGGAPPYEQYF. CDR3 coding DNA: TGTGCCAGCAGCCAAGGGGGGGCGCCCCCCTACGAGCAGTACTTC.